Listed below are T cell receptor beta chains from one sample, sequenced in a study of control samples from healthy donors and cancer patients. Profiled with immunoSEQ multiplex PCR; TCRdb holds only in-frame clones, not every one. This repertoire shows some 74,000 clones, 94% found once; its top ten account for 2.5% to 3%. Sequenced: blood. The origin of the receptors is a woman aged 25 to 39 in good health. The CDR3 runs from the conserved cysteine through the conserved F or W.

j_gene,v_gene,CDR3aa
TRBJ2-5,TRBV23-1,CAWTEAGEETQYF
TRBJ2-3,TRBV30,CASAGRRADTQYF
TRBJ1-1,TRBV25-1,CASRGTKNTEAFF
TRBJ1-1,TRBV30,CAWSPRTGGNTEAFF
TRBJ1-5,TRBV14,CASSQLTGTNQPQHF
TRBJ1-5,TRBV2,CASRLLKNQPQHF
TRBJ2-1,TRBV2,CASSLGGPSYNEQFF
TRBJ2-3,TRBV5-1,CASSSSGTRTDTQYF
TRBJ1-5,TRBV30,CAWGQGSVSNQPQHF
TRBJ1-4,TRBV24-1,CATSSPTGSDEKLFF
TRBJ2-7,TRBV7-3,CASSARPGQTYEQYF
TRBJ2-7,TRBV5-4,CASSRRSGTNEGEQYF
TRBJ2-2,TRBV10-1,CASSERGGAPGNTGELFF
TRBJ1-5,TRBV24-1,CATSDRGNQPQHF
TRBJ1-5,TRBV15,CATSRDLGSNQPQHF
TRBJ1-2,TRBV19,CASSTQTENYGYTF
TRBJ2-1,TRBV28,CASRGLNLALNEQFF
TRBJ2-7,TRBV7-9,CASTRTGIYEQYF
TRBJ2-2,TRBV2,CASRDTGELFF
TRBJ2-3,TRBV11-2,CASTYGGLSRTDTQYF
TRBJ2-7,TRBV7-3,CASSLSPGQGYEQYF
TRBJ2-3,TRBV30,CAWSVRSTDTQYF
TRBJ2-4,TRBV4-1,CASSYGLAGGPPKNIQYF
TRBJ2-5,TRBV4-1,CASSYPGQDPVETQYF
TRBJ2-5,TRBV3-1/TRBV3-2,CASSQEVAGSQETQYF
TRBJ2-3,TRBV19,CASLERGRTDTQYF
TRBJ1-1,TRBV24-1,CATSERTGNTEAFF
TRBJ2-5,TRBV29-1,CSVPPLGAGIETQYF
TRBJ1-1,TRBV6-5,CASSYLGKPSIEAFF
TRBJ1-4,TRBV6-5,CASSSPGRDEKLFF
TRBJ2-3,TRBV9,CASSAGGGFTDTQYF
TRBJ1-2,TRBV25-1,CASSAYSGASSGYTF
TRBJ1-1,TRBV5-6,CASSPWDRESTEAFF
TRBJ2-1,TRBV18,CASSPQWQYNEQFF
TRBJ2-1,TRBV6-5,CASSRDRDPYNEQFF
TRBJ1-1,TRBV28,CASSRTRSNTEAFF
TRBJ2-3,TRBV29-1,CSVEDGVRALWNF
TRBJ1-2,TRBV6-5,CASSQAHYGYTF
TRBJ1-5,TRBV28,CASNMPRGSNQPQHF